This TCR beta chain was retrieved from a study of T cells expressing NK-cell markers. Looking at the study overall: Underlying the TCR beta repertoires were sorted CD3+CD56+NKG2C+, CD3+CD56+NKG2C- and CD3+CD56-NKG2C+ T cells. General study findings and limits: These clonotypes additionally ranked first within the CD3+CD56-NKG2C+ fraction of four donors.

Points on this clonotype: Its target is unknown.

TCRdb re-called the 5' RACE reads and catalogs CDR3 proteins one per entry, DNA excluded. This repertoire includes 400,000 to 500,000 distinct CDR3 sequences. The sample taken for sequencing was blood T cells: a sorted CD56 or NKG2C T cell subset, CD4+ or CD8+ T cells, or bulk PBMC T cells (not recorded which). This TCR was recovered from a woman between 18 and 75 years old in good health.

CDR3 region: CASTPESRTYSIGELFF. The chain employs TRBV3-1 and TRBJ2-2. In germline, CDR1 is LGHDT, CDR2 YNNKEL (reference sequence). This CDR3 contains 17 residues.